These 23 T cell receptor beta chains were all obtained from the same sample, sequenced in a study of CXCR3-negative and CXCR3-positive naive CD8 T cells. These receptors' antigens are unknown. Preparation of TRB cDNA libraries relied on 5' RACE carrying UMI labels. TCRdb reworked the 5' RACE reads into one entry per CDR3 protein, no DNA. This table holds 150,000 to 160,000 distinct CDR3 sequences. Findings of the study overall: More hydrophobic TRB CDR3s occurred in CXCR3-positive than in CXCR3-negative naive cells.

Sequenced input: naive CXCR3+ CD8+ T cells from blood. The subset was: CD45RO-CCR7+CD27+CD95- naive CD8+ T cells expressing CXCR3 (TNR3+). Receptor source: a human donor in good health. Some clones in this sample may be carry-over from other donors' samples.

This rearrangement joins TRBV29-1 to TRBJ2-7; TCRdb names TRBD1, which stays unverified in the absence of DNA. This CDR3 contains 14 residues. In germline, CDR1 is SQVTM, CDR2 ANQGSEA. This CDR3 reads CSVEGTGGTYEQYF.

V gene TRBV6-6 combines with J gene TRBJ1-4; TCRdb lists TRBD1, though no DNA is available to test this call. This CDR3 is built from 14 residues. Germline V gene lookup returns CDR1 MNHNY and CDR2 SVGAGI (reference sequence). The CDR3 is CASSYTDSNEKLFF.

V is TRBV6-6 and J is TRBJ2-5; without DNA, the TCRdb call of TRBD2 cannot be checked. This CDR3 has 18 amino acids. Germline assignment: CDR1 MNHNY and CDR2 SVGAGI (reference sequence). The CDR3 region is CASSYPGTSGGTQETQYF.

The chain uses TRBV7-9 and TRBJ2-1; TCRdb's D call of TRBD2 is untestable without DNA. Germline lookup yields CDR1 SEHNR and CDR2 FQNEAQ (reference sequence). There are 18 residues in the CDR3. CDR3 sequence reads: CASSLYPRVAGSYNEQFF.

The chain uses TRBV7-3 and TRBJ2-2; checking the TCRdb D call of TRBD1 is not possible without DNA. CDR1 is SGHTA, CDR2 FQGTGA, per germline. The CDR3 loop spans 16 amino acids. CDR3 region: CASRMVEGGNTGELFF.

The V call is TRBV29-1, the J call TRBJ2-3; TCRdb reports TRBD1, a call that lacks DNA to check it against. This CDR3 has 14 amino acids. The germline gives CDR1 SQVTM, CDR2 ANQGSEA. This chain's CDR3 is CSAEGGSDGDTQYF.

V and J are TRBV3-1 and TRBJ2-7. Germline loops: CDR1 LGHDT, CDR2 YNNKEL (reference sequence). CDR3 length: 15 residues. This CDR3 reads CASSHTRTGTYEQYF.

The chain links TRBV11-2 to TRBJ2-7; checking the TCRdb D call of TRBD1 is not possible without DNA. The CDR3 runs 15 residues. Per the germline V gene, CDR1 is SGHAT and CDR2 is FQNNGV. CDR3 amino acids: CASSRSGGRAYEQYF.

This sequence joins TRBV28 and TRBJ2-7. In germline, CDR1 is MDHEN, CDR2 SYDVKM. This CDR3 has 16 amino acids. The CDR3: CASSFTLSGSSYEQYF.

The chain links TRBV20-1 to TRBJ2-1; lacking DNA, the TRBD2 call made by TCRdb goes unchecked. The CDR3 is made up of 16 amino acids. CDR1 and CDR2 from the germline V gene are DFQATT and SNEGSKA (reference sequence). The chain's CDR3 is CSASPPTDYSYNEQFF.

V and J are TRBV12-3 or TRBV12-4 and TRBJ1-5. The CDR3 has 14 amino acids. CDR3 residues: CASSFRRTNQPQHF.

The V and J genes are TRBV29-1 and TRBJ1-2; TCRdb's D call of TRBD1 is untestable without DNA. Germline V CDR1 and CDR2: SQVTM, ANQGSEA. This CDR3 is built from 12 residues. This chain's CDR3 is CSVESSQGGYTF.

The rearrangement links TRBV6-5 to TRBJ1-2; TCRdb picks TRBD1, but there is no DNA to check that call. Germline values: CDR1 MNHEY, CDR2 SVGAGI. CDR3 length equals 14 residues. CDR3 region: CASSYGTGFLGYTF.

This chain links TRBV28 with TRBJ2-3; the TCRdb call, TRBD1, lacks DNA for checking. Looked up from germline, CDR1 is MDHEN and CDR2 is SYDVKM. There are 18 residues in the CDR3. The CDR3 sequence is CASSLFRTPSRSTDTQYF.

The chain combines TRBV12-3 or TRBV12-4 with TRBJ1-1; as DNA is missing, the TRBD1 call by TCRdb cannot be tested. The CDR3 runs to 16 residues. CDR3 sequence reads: CASSFYLTGGSTEAFF.

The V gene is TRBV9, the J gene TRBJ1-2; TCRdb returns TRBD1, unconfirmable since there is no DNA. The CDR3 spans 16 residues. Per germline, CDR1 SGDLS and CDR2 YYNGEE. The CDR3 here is CASSPMRGSLDYGYTF.

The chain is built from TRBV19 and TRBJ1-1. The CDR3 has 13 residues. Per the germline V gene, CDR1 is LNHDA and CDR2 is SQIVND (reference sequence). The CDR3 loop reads CASISGANTEAFF. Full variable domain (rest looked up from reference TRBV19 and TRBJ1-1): DGGITQSPKYLFRKEGQNVTLSCEQNLNHDAMYWYRQDPGQGLRLIYYSQIVNDFQKGDIAEGYSVSREKKESFPLTVTSAQKNPTAFYLCASISGANTEAFFGQGTRLTVV.

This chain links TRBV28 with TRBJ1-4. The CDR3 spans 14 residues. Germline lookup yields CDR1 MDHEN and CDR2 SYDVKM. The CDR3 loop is CASSKPATNEKLFF. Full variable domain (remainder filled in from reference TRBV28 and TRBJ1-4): DVKVTQSSRYLVKRTGEKVFLECVQDMDHENMFWYRQDPGLGLRLIYFSYDVKMKEKGDIPEGYSVSREKKERFSLILESASTNQTSMYLCASSKPATNEKLFFGSGTQLSVL.

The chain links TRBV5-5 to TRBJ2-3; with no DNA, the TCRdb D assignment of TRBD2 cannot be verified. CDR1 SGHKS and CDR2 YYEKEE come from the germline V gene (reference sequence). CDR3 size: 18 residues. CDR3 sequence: CASSLEYTSGTSTDTQYF.

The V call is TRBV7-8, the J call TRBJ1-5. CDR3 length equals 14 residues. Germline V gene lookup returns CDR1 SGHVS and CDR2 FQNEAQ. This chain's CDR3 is CASSLKASNQPQHF.

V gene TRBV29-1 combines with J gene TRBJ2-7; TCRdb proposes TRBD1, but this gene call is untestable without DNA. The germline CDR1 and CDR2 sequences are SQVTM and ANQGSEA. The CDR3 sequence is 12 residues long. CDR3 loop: CSVLQGTYEQYF.

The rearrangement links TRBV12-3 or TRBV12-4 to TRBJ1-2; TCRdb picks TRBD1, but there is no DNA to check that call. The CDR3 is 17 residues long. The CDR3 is CASSLERLGASFYGYTF.

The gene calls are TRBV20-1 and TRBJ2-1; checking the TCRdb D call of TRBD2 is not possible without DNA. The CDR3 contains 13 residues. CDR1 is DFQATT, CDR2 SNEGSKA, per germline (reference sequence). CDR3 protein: CSARSVARYEQFF.